This TCR beta chain was recorded in a study of CD8+CD57+ T cells in acquired aplastic anemia. At the level of the study: The mean DNA yield obtained from sorted CD4+ and CD8+ cells came to about 3.2 ug. Points from the study as a whole: A set of around 30 CD8+ CDR3 sequences was shared between patients and controls, and these sequences appeared highly expressed in patients.

This clonotype was picked up many times. What it binds is unknown. Genomic DNA templated the TCR beta VDJ and CDR3 profiling. MiXCR was run by TCRdb on the reads, yielding one entry per CDR3 protein. This sample has 400,000 to 600,000 distinct CDR3 sequences, with around 32% found just once. The patients chosen for sequencing had shown expansion of CD8+CD57+ cells (detected by flow cytometry). The V and J ends lost 6 bases and 7 bases respectively, with 15 bases between them. The CDR3 length is 14 residues. Germline values: CDR1 SNHLY, CDR2 FYNNEI. The J gene is TRBJ2-2, the V gene TRBV2; D possibly uses TRBD1 or TRBD2 (7 bases each). The sequenced sample consisted of sorted CD4+, CD8+, or CD8+CD57+ T cells (not recorded which) from PBMCs. This receptor was obtained from a human donor with aplastic anemia. CDR3 in amino acids: CASRATGRVGELFF. The CDR3 region has the DNA TGTGCCAGCAGGGCGACAGGGAGGGTCGGGGAGCTGTTTTTT.